This T cell receptor beta chain is from a study of regulatory T cells in long-lasting Graves disease. Overall study findings and caveats: Between persistent patients, a few thousand public clonotypes were shared, exceeding the roughly 940 shared between new patients.

The time point was: newly diagnosed GD, antithyroid drugs for less than 3 months. Extracted PBMC RNA gave rise to the TCR library. This clonotype was detected many times. The antigen is undetermined. HTBI primers from iRepertoire and Arm-PCR of CDR3 regions yielded the TCR beta libraries. TCRdb processed the multiplex PCR reads anew with MiXCR; each CDR3 protein has one entry. The sample yields 530,000 or so distinct CDR3 sequences, 15% to 20% seen once. This sample also appeared in a second study, on T cells in Graves' hyperthyroidism and ophthalmopathy.

The specimen comprised peripheral blood mononuclear cells (PBMCs), sampled at new diagnosis, from a patient treated with antithyroid drugs. The receptor was isolated from a man younger than 35 with Graves disease.

CDR3 DNA: TGTGCCAGCATCGGTCTAGCAGACTACAATGAGCAGTTCTTC. Translated, it gives CASIGLADYNEQFF. The chain has TRBV7-9 and TRBJ2-1; weak D call: TRBD2 (5 bases). With 7 bases removed from V and 3 bases from J, the gap between germline ends came to 13 bases. Germline V gene sequence: CDR1 SEHNR, CDR2 FQNEAQ (reference sequence). The CDR3 loop spans 14 amino acids.